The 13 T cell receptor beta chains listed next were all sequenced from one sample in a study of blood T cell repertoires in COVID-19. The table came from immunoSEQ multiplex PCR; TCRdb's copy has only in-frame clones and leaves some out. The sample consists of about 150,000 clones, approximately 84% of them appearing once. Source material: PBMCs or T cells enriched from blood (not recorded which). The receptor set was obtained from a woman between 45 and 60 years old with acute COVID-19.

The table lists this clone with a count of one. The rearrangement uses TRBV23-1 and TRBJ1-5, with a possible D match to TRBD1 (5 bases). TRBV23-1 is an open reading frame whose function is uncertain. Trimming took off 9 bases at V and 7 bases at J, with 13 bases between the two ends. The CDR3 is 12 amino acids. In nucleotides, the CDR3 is TGCGCCAGTGGACACCTTGGGCAGCCCCAGCATTTT. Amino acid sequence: CASGHLGQPQHF.

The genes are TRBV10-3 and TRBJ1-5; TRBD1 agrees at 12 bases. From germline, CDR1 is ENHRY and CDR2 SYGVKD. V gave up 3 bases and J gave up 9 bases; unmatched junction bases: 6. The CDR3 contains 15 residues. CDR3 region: CAISDPGQGALPQHF. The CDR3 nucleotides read TGTGCCATCAGTGATCCGGGACAGGGGGCTCTGCCCCAGCATTTT.

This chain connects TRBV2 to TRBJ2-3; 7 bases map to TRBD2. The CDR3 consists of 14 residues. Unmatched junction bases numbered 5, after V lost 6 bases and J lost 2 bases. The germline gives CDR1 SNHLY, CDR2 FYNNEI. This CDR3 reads CASRAGRITDTQYF. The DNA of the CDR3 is TGTGCCAGCAGAGCGGGACGTATCACAGATACGCAGTATTTT.

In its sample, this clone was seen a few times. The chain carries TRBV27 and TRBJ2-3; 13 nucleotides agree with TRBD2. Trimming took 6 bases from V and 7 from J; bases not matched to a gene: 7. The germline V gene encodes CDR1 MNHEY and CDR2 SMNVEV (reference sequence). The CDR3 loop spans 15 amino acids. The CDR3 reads CASRLAGGPGNTQYF. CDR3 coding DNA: TGTGCCAGCAGACTAGCGGGAGGGCCGGGAAATACGCAGTATTTT.

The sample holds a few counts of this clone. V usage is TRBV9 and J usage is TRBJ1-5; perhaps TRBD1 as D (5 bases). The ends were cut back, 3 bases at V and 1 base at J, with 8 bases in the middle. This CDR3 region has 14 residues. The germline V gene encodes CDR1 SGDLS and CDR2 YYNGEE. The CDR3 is CASSGGQSNQPQHF. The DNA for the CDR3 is TGTGCCAGCAGCGGGGGCCAGAGCAATCAGCCCCAGCATTTT.

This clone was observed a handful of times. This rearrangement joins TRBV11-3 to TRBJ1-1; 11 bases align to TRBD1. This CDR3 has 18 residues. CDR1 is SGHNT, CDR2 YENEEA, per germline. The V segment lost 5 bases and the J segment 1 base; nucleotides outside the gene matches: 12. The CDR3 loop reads CASSKLSPGTGGNTEAFF. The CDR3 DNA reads TGTGCCAGCAGCAAGCTCTCCCCCGGGACAGGGGGGAACACTGAAGCTTTCTTT.

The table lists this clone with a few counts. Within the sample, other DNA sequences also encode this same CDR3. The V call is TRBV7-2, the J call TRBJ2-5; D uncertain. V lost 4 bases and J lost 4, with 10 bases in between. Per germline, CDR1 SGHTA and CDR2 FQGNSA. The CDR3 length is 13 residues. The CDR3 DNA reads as TGTGCCAGCAGCTCCCCTCCCGGAGAGACCCAGTACTTC. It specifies CASSSPPGETQYF.

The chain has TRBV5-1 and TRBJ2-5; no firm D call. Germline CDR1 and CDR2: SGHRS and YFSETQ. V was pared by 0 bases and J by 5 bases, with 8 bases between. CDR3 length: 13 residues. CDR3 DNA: TGCGCCAGCAGCTTGGGTTTATCCGAGACCCAGTACTTC. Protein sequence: CASSLGLSETQYF.

CDR3 nucleotides: TGTGCCAGCAGCCAGAGTAGCACTGAAGCTTTCTTT. Translated: CASSQSSTEAFF. The V gene is TRBV3-1 (or the pseudogene TRBV3-2), the J gene TRBJ1-1; D gene unclear. The CDR3 has 12 residues. V lost 3 bases and J 4 bases, leaving 6 bases between the germline ends. Germline V lookup: CDR1 LGHDT, CDR2 YNNKEL (reference sequence).

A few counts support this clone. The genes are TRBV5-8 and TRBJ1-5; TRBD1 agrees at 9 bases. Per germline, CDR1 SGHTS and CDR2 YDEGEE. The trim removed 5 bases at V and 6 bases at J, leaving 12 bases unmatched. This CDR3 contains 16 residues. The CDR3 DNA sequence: TGTGCCAGCAGGATTAACAGGGGGCCAACGAGTCAGCCCCAGCATTTT. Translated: CASRINRGPTSQPQHF.

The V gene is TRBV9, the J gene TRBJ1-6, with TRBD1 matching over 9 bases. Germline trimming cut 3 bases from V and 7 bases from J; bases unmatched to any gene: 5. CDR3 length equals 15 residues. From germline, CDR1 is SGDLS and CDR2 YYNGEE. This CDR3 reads CASSAGQGKNSPLHF. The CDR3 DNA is TGTGCCAGCAGCGCCGGACAGGGGAAGAATTCACCCCTCCACTTT.

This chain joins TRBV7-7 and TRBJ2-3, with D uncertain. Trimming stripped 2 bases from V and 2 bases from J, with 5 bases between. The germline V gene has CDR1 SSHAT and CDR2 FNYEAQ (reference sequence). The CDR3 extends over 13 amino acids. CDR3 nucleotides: TGTGCCAGCAGCTTAACAATCACAGATACGCAGTATTTT. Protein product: CASSLTITDTQYF.

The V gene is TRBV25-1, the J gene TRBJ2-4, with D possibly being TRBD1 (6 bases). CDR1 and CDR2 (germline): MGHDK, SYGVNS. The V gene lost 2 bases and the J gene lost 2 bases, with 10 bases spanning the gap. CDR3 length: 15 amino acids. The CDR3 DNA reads TGTGCCAGCAGTGAACCCGGGACAACCAAAAACATTCAGTACTTC. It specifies CASSEPGTTKNIQYF.